A single sample gave rise to the 23 T cell receptor beta chains below, sequenced in a study of response to subunit inactivated influenza vaccine. TCRdb itself ran the RT-PCR reads through MiXCR, one entry per CDR3 protein. The data contain about 500,000 distinct CDR3 sequences, approximately 7.8% of them singletons. This material consisted of PBMCs from blood, taken less than 30 months after vaccination. The receptors derive from a man aged 50-75 years who received an inactivated influenza vaccine.

This clonotype has more than one count but fewer than ten. The chain has TRBV7-2 and TRBJ2-3; D is perhaps TRBD2 (6 bases). The germline V gene has CDR1 SGHTA and CDR2 FQGNSA. V was cut by 2 bases and J by 2 bases, with 11 bases left in between. The CDR3 totals 15 residues. CDR3 DNA: TGTGCCAGCAGCTTAAGAACTAGCTTCACAGATACGCAGTATTTT. Amino acid sequence: CASSLRTSFTDTQYF.

In DNA form, the CDR3 reads TGTGCCAGCAGCCAAGATTGGCAGGTCGGGACCCAGTACTTC. Its translation is CASSQDWQVGTQYF. The chain carries TRBV4-2 and TRBJ2-5; the D is unclear. The CDR3 has 14 residues. Per germline, CDR1 LGHNA and CDR2 YNFKEQ. Trimming removed 0 bases at V and 7 bases at J, with 12 bases between.

The chain links TRBV9 to TRBJ2-3, with 8 positions matching TRBD1. V shed 2 bases and J 4 bases; nucleotides not matched to a gene: 12. The germline V gene has CDR1 SGDLS and CDR2 YYNGEE. The CDR3 totals 17 residues. The CDR3 is CASSVSHSGGSPDTQYF. As DNA, the CDR3 is TGTGCCAGCAGCGTCTCCCATTCAGGGGGCAGCCCAGATACGCAGTATTTT.

The sample holds many counts of this clonotype. The V and J genes are TRBV19 and TRBJ2-2, with D possibly matching TRBD2 (5 bases). Trimming cost V 3 bases and J 5 bases, with 10 bases left between them. CDR1 and CDR2 (germline): LNHDA, SQIVND (reference sequence). This CDR3 has 14 amino acids. The CDR3 sequence: CASSIPAGTGELFF. The DNA for the CDR3 is TGTGCCAGTAGTATCCCGGCGGGTACCGGGGAGCTGTTTTTT. The full variable domain, in which reference TRBV19 and TRBJ2-2 provide the parts outside the CDR3, is DGGITQSPKYLFRKEGQNVTLSCEQNLNHDAMYWYRQDPGQGLRLIYYSQIVNDFQKGDIAEGYSVSREKKESFPLTVTSAQKNPTAFYLCASSIPAGTGELFFGEGSRLTVL.

This clonotype has at least ten counts. The chain has TRBV4-3 and TRBJ2-7; no definite D call. V lost 0 bases and J lost 3, with 18 bases in between. Germline CDR1 LGHNA, CDR2 YSLEER. CDR3 size: 17 residues. The CDR3 bases are TGCGCCAGCAGCCAAGATCGGGCCCGAGGTGCCCTCTACGAGCAGTACTTC. Translating it yields CASSQDRARGALYEQYF.

This chain connects TRBV28 to TRBJ2-1; TRBD2 matches 10 bases. J lost 7 bases, V lost 3 bases, and 6 bases had no gene match. Germline loops: CDR1 MDHEN, CDR2 SYDVKM. The CDR3 loop spans 15 amino acids. CDR3 loop: CASSFGVAGGNEQFF. The DNA for the CDR3 is TGTGCCAGCAGTTTCGGGGTAGCGGGAGGAAATGAGCAGTTCTTC.

This clonotype came up many times. The rearrangement links TRBV2 to TRBJ2-7, with 7 bases fitting TRBD1. With 3 bases clipped from V and 3 bases from J, the junction kept 8 bases outside the gene matches. CDR1 and CDR2 from the germline V gene are SNHLY and FYNNEI. CDR3 length: 15 residues. CDR3 coding DNA: TGTGCCAGCAGTGAGAGGACAGGCGCTCTCTACGAGCAGTACTTC. Translated: CASSERTGALYEQYF.

This clonotype has a handful of counts. The chain carries TRBV11-2 and TRBJ2-5; 12 nucleotides match TRBD2. Germline lookup yields CDR1 SGHAT and CDR2 FQNNGV. The CDR3 contains 15 residues. V dropped 4 bases and J dropped 4; count of bases not matched to a gene: 4. Here the CDR3 DNA reads TGTGCCAGCAGCTCGACTAGCGGGAGCTTAGAGACCCAGTACTTC. This encodes CASSSTSGSLETQYF.

In this sample, this clonotype turned up a few times. This rearrangement joins TRBV6-2 or TRBV6-3 to TRBJ1-6; 8 positions match TRBD1. J gave up 6 bases and V 5 bases, and 6 bases lay outside the gene matches. CDR1 and CDR2 from the germline V gene are MNHEY and SVGEGT. CDR3 length: 15 amino acids. CDR3 region: CASSRRQGTNSPLHF. The CDR3 nucleotides read TGTGCCAGCAGTCGGAGACAGGGGACTAATTCACCCCTCCACTTT.

V and J are TRBV24-1 and TRBJ2-3; D remains ambiguous. V lost 1 base, J lost 0 bases, and 10 bases lay in between. The CDR3 covers 16 residues. Germline V gene data show CDR1 as KGHDR and CDR2 as SFDVKD. CDR3 sequence (DNA): TGTGCCACCAGTGATTTCGCGGCGGCTAGCACAGATACGCAGTATTTT. Its protein product is CATSDFAAASTDTQYF.

The V and J genes are TRBV29-1 and TRBJ2-6; D is undetermined. The V and J ends lost 6 bases and 0 bases respectively, with 9 bases between them. Germline lookup yields CDR1 SQVTM and CDR2 ANQGSEA. This CDR3 spans 14 amino acids. DNA of the CDR3: TGCAGCGTCGCTTCAAGCTCTGGGGCCAACGTCCTGACTTTC. Residues: CSVASSSGANVLTF.

This clonotype has ten or more counts. This sequence joins TRBV5-1 and TRBJ2-5, with TRBD2 matching over 10 bases. Germline assignment: CDR1 SGHRS and CDR2 YFSETQ. The CDR3 is 16 residues long. The junction had 2 bases not matched to a gene; V was cut back by 0 bases and J by 0 bases. CDR3 in DNA: TGCGCCAGCAGCTTGGGGACTAGCGGATACCAAGAGACCCAGTACTTC. Translated: CASSLGTSGYQETQYF.

There are many counts of this clonotype. This chain links TRBV20-1 with TRBJ2-7, with 13 bases lining up with TRBD2. V shed 6 bases and J 3 bases; nucleotides not matched to a gene: 8. Germline V lookup: CDR1 DFQATT, CDR2 SNEGSKA (reference sequence). The CDR3 is 15 amino acids. This CDR3 is CSAPLLAGGVYEQYF. The CDR3 DNA is TGCAGTGCCCCACTACTAGCGGGGGGGGTCTACGAGCAGTACTTC.

The rearrangement joins TRBV7-8 to TRBJ1-1; the D is unclear. The CDR3 consists of 15 residues. V was pared by 0 bases and J by 1 base, with 9 bases between. Germline CDR1 is SGHVS and CDR2 is FQNEAQ. CDR3 in DNA: TGTGCCAGCAGCTTAGCATGGAGCACGAACACTGAAGCTTTCTTT. This codes for CASSLAWSTNTEAFF.

This clonotype was counted many times. The rearrangement uses TRBV5-1 and TRBJ2-1; D is uncertain. The CDR3 runs 14 residues. Trimming cost V 6 bases and J 3 bases, with 13 bases left between them. CDR1 is SGHRS and CDR2 is YFSETQ in the germline V gene. The CDR3 nucleotides are TGCGCCAGCACCCCGCTAGATATCTACAATGAGCAGTTCTTC. This encodes CASTPLDIYNEQFF.

The rearrangement links TRBV7-8 to TRBJ1-2; no reliable D call. CDR1 SGHVS and CDR2 FQNEAQ come from the germline V gene. The V end was cut by 7 bases, the J end by 2 bases, with 11 bases between. CDR3 length: 13 amino acids. DNA of the CDR3: TGTGCCAGCACCCCTCCTTCGAACTATGGCTACACCTTC. Translated, it gives CASTPPSNYGYTF.

This sequence joins TRBV5-5 and TRBJ1-3, with 10 bases lining up with TRBD1. Trimming at V came to 1 base and at J to 3 bases, leaving 10 bases not matched to a gene. Germline values: CDR1 SGHKS, CDR2 YYEKEE (reference sequence). The CDR3 extends over 18 amino acids. CDR3 region: CASSLTQTGGVFGNTIYF. CDR3 nucleotide sequence: TGTGCCAGCAGCTTGACCCAGACAGGGGGCGTCTTTGGAAACACCATATATTTT.

V usage is TRBV20-1 and J usage is TRBJ1-3; D is unresolved. V gave up 1 base and J gave up 2 bases, with 6 bases separating them. Germline V CDR1 and CDR2: DFQATT, SNEGSKA (reference sequence). The CDR3 covers 13 residues. This chain's CDR3 is CSARGEPGNTIYF. CDR3 nucleotide sequence: TGCAGTGCTAGAGGGGAACCTGGAAACACCATATATTTT.

This clonotype was seen a handful of times. The chain recombines TRBV5-1 with TRBJ2-2; D is undetermined. From germline, CDR1 is SGHRS and CDR2 YFSETQ. This CDR3 region has 13 residues. V dropped 0 bases and J dropped 4 bases, with 4 bases sitting between them. The CDR3 bases are TGCGCCAGCAGCTTGGATCTCACCGGGGAGCTGTTTTTT. It yields the protein CASSLDLTGELFF.

The chain joins TRBV5-1 to TRBJ2-5; D might be TRBD2 (5 bases). Germline CDR1 reads SGHRS; CDR2 reads YFSETQ. The CDR3 consists of 13 residues. V was shortened by 4 bases and J by 5 bases, with 12 bases between the two germline ends. CDR3 loop: CASSPLVSETQYF. In nucleotides, the CDR3 is TGCGCCAGCAGCCCACTAGTTAGCGAGACCCAGTACTTC.

This clonotype was seen at least ten times. V is TRBV12-3 or TRBV12-4 and J is TRBJ2-7; TRBD2 agrees at 8 bases. Germline trimming cut 6 bases from V and 0 bases from J; bases unmatched to any gene: 10. CDR3 length: 16 residues. The CDR3 nucleotides are TGTGCCAGCAGCCCCGACACCGGGACTAGCTCCTACGAGCAGTACTTC. Translated, it gives CASSPDTGTSSYEQYF.

This clonotype showed up just a few times. The chain uses TRBV27 and TRBJ1-1; 9 bases line up with TRBD1. The CDR3 loop spans 15 amino acids. The junction had 3 bases not matched to a gene; V was cut back by 4 bases and J by 0 bases. Looked up from germline, CDR1 is MNHEY and CDR2 is SMNVEV (reference sequence). Here the CDR3 DNA reads TGTGCCAGCAGTTCCGGGGACAGGGTGAACACTGAAGCTTTCTTT. Its translation is CASSSGDRVNTEAFF.

This clonotype was recorded at least ten times. The chain uses TRBV5-1 and TRBJ2-1; 13 nucleotides match TRBD2. Per germline, CDR1 SGHRS and CDR2 YFSETQ. Trimming took 5 bases from V and 0 from J; bases not matched to a gene: 11. The CDR3 length is 19 residues. The CDR3 spells CASSSPGLAGQSSYNEQFF. The CDR3 nucleotides are TGCGCCAGCAGTTCCCCGGGACTAGCGGGGCAGAGCTCCTACAATGAGCAGTTCTTC.